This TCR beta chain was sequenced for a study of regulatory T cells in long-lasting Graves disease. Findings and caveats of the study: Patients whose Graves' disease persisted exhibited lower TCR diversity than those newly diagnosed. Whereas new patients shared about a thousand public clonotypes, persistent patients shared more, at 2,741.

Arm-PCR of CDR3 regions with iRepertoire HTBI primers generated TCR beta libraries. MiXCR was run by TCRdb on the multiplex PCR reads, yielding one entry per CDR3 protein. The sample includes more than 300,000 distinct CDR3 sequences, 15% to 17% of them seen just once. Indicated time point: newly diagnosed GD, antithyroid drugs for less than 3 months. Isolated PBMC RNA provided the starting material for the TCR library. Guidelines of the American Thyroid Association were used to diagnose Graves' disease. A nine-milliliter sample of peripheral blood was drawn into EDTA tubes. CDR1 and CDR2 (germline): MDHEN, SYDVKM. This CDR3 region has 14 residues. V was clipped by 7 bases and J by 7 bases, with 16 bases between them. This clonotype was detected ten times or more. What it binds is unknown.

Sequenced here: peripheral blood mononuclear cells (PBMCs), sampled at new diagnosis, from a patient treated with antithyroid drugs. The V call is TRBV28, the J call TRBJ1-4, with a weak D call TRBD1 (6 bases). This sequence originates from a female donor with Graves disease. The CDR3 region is CASTWYRAREKLFF. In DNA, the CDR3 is TGTGCCAGCACGTGGTACAGGGCACGTGAAAAACTGTTTTTT.